Below are 18 T cell receptor beta chains sequenced from a single sample in a study of radiation and T cells in renal cell carcinoma. Time point here: blood 2 weeks post-SBRT. As for treatment: 15 Gy SBRT to primary tumor, nephrectomy 4 weeks later. Using immunoSEQ multiplex PCR, the repertoire was profiled, and TCRdb retains in-frame clones only, with some absent. The sample has roughly 75,000 clones, 82% seen once. Sequenced material: blood, taken from a patient whose treatment included radiotherapy and nephrectomy. These receptors all stem from a man aged 55 to 70 with renal cell carcinoma.

V gene TRBV5-1 combines with J gene TRBJ2-7; 7 bases are shared with TRBD1. The V gene's germline CDR1 is SGHRS and CDR2 YFSETQ. The CDR3 spans 19 residues. With V trimmed by 2 bases and J by 1 base, 18 bases remained unmatched. CDR3 sequence (DNA): TGCGCCAGCAGCTTCCTCCCGACAGGGATCTCTCCCTCATCCTACGAGCAGTACTTC. Protein sequence: CASSFLPTGISPSSYEQYF. Based on the CDR3 plus reference TRBV5-1 and TRBJ2-7, the full variable domain is KAGVTQTPRYLIKTRGQQVTLSCSPISGHRSVSWYQQTPGQGLQFLFEYFSETQRNKGNFPGRFSGRQFSNSRSEMNVSTLELGDSALYLCASSFLPTGISPSSYEQYFGPGTRLTVT.

The V call is TRBV27, the J call TRBJ2-7, with a tentative D call TRBD1 (5 bases). The length of the CDR3 is 14 residues. Germline V gene sequence: CDR1 MNHEY, CDR2 SMNVEV (reference sequence). Trimming shortened V by 5 bases and J by 3 bases, and 14 bases separated the two germline ends. The CDR3 sequence: CASSQFQGHYEQYF. The CDR3, as DNA: TGTGCCAGCAGTCAGTTCCAGGGTCACTACGAGCAGTACTTC.

The V and J genes are TRBV6-5 and TRBJ1-5; perhaps TRBD1 as D (5 bases). Germline CDR1 reads MNHEY; CDR2 reads SVGAGI. This CDR3 is 13 amino acids long. The V end was cut by 6 bases, the J end by 5 bases, with 11 bases between. The CDR3 nucleotides read TGTGCCAGCAGGCCAGGGTTGCATCAGCCCCAGCATTTT. Its translation is CASRPGLHQPQHF.

V usage is TRBV7-9 and J usage is TRBJ2-2; 12 nucleotides align to TRBD2. Per germline, CDR1 SEHNR and CDR2 FQNEAQ (reference sequence). The CDR3 runs to 15 residues. J was trimmed by 6 bases and V by 3 bases; bases with no gene match: 2. The CDR3 spells CASSFRLAGAGELFF. For the CDR3, the DNA is TGTGCCAGCAGCTTCAGACTAGCGGGAGCCGGGGAGCTGTTTTTT.

V gene TRBV15 combines with J gene TRBJ2-4; D uncertain. V lost 0 bases to trimming and J lost 7 bases, with 13 bases between them. The CDR3 length is 15 residues. Looked up from germline, CDR1 is LNHNV and CDR2 is YYDKDF (reference sequence). The CDR3 spells CATSRDAGPHNIQYF. The CDR3 bases are TGTGCCACCAGCAGAGATGCAGGCCCCCATAACATTCAGTACTTC.

The chain joins TRBV4-2 to TRBJ1-2; perhaps TRBD1 as D (6 bases). This CDR3 region has 15 residues. Germline CDR1 reads LGHNA; CDR2 reads YNFKEQ. Deletions cut 0 bases from V and 3 bases from J, with 11 bases between. CDR3 region: CASSQETGLYYGYTF. CDR3 coding DNA: TGTGCCAGCAGCCAAGAAACAGGGCTCTACTATGGCTACACCTTC.

The chain uses TRBV19 and TRBJ1-5; D uncertain. Germline CDR1 is LNHDA and CDR2 is SQIVND (reference sequence). V lost 5 bases and J lost 0, with 8 bases in between. CDR3 size: 14 residues. CDR3: CASSVRDSNQPQHF. CDR3 DNA: TGTGCCAGTAGTGTCAGAGATAGCAATCAGCCCCAGCATTTT.

The rearrangement links TRBV6-6 to TRBJ2-7; 7 positions agree with TRBD1. The CDR3 covers 14 residues. V gave up 6 bases and J gave up 3 bases; unmatched junction bases: 8. CDR1 and CDR2 (germline): MNHNY, SVGAGI (reference sequence). CDR3 sequence reads: CASSYPGQSYEQYF. DNA for the CDR3: TGTGCCAGCAGCTACCCGGGACAGAGCTACGAGCAGTACTTC.

This chain links TRBV9 with TRBJ2-1; D call uncertain. Trimming stripped 0 bases from V and 0 bases from J, with 1 base between. Germline CDR1 is SGDLS and CDR2 is YYNGEE. This CDR3 comprises 13 residues. CDR3 in amino acids: CASSVGSYNEQFF. In nucleotides, the CDR3 is TGTGCCAGCAGCGTAGGCTCCTACAATGAGCAGTTCTTC. The full variable domain, completed using reference TRBV9 and TRBJ2-1, is DSGVTQTPKHLITATGQRVTLRCSPRSGDLSVYWYQQSLDQGLQFLIQYYNGEERAKGNILERFSAQQFPDLHSELNLSSLELGDSALYFCASSVGSYNEQFFGPGTRLTVL.

The J gene is TRBJ1-1, the V gene TRBV2; possibly TRBD1 for D (6 bases). This CDR3 spans 15 amino acids. Per germline, CDR1 SNHLY and CDR2 FYNNEI. Trimming cost V 10 bases and J 3 bases, with 21 bases left between them. The CDR3 bases are TGTGCCACCTCAGGGGTCGGGACACCCTACACTGAAGCTTTCTTT. Translation gives CATSGVGTPYTEAFF. Variable domain in full (rest from reference TRBV2 and TRBJ1-1): EPEVTQTPSHQVTQMGQEVILRCVPISNHLYFYWYRQILGQKVEFLVSFYNNEISEKSEIFDDQFSVERPDGSNFTLKIRSTKLEDSAMYFCATSGVGTPYTEAFFGQGTRLTVV.

The chain is built from TRBV7-2 and TRBJ2-1; 13 positions match TRBD2. The V segment lost 5 bases and the J segment 7 bases; nucleotides outside the gene matches: 5. This CDR3 comprises 15 residues. Germline lookup yields CDR1 SGHTA and CDR2 FQGNSA. The CDR3 DNA is TGTGCCAGCAGCCGACTAGCGGGAGGACGGAATGAGCAGTTCTTC. Its translation is CASSRLAGGRNEQFF.

This chain connects TRBV7-9 to TRBJ2-3; 8 bases are a match to TRBD1. Germline V gene data show CDR1 as SEHNR and CDR2 as FQNEAQ (reference sequence). The CDR3 spans 16 residues. The trim removed 4 bases at V and 4 bases at J, leaving 10 bases unmatched. CDR3 region: CASSSRTGMKPDTQYF. CDR3 coding DNA: TGTGCCAGCAGCTCAAGGACAGGGATGAAGCCAGATACGCAGTATTTT.

The chain is built from TRBV27 and TRBJ1-2, with 8 bases fitting TRBD1. The germline V gene has CDR1 MNHEY and CDR2 SMNVEV (reference sequence). J gave up 3 bases and V 7 bases, and 4 bases lay outside the gene matches. The CDR3 runs 13 residues. The CDR3 loop is CASTQGAHYGYTF. CDR3 nucleotide sequence: TGTGCCAGCACCCAGGGGGCTCACTATGGCTACACCTTC.

CDR3 DNA sequence: TGTGCCAGCTCACCTGACACGGACACGGGCACTGAAGCTTTCTTT. It yields the protein CASSPDTDTGTEAFF. The rearrangement uses TRBV18 and TRBJ1-1; D may be TRBD1 (5 bases). The CDR3 has 15 amino acids. The V and J ends lost 3 bases and 4 bases respectively, with 15 bases between them. Germline CDR1 is KGHSH and CDR2 is LQKENI.

This clone has just a few counts. The V and J genes are TRBV19 and TRBJ2-7; perhaps TRBD1 as D (6 bases). V gave up 10 bases and J gave up 6 bases, with 13 bases separating them. CDR1 is LNHDA and CDR2 is SQIVND in the germline V gene (reference sequence). There are 11 residues in the CDR3. CDR3 DNA: TGTGCCACGGCGACAGGCTCCGAGCAGTACTTC. Translated, it gives CATATGSEQYF.

This chain connects TRBV2 to TRBJ2-3; 8 bases map to TRBD1. Germline lookup yields CDR1 SNHLY and CDR2 FYNNEI. The CDR3 is made up of 13 amino acids. The J segment lost 0 bases and the V segment lost 9 bases, leaving 2 bases of the junction unmatched. CDR3 loop: CARGQESTDTQYF. As DNA, the CDR3 is TGTGCCAGGGGACAGGAGAGCACAGATACGCAGTATTTT.

The chain joins TRBV18 to TRBJ2-5; D is unclear. This CDR3 contains 16 residues. The germline CDR1 and CDR2 sequences are KGHSH and LQKENI. Trimming stripped 2 bases from V and 5 bases from J, with 18 bases between. Written as DNA, the CDR3 is TGTGCCAGCTCACCAAGTCCCCCGGGTTCAGTCGAGACCCAGTACTTC. Amino acids: CASSPSPPGSVETQYF.

The rearrangement links TRBV10-1 to TRBJ2-3; no clear D gene. Germline loops: CDR1 WNHNN, CDR2 SYGVQD (reference sequence). Between the trimmed V and J ends, which lost 3 bases and 8 bases, there was a span of 15 bases. The CDR3 consists of 14 residues. In DNA, the CDR3 is TGCGCCAGCAGTGAAAATCCGGGCCCCGCTACGCAGTATTTT. It is translated as CASSENPGPATQYF.